This entry is about one T cell receptor (beta chain). Its antigen is not identified. The repertoire was sequenced with immunoSEQ multiplex PCR; TCRdb's copy has only in-frame clones and lacks some. This sample carries some 240,000 clones, approximately 82% of them seen once, and the ten largest clones take around 5.6%. These donors were members of the 120-subject validation cohort, a group separate from the approximately 640-subject first cohort. The source of the sample is a study of cytomegalovirus exposure and HLA in healthy donors. General study points: Confirmation was obtained in vitro that a few CMV-associated chains are specific for CMV antigens. Associated with cytomegalovirus, according to the listing, were around 170 TCR beta chains. It was reportedly the case that the classifier diagnosed cytomegalovirus status with high specificity and sensitivity.

The CDR3 runs to 11 residues. Germline V CDR1 and CDR2: MNHNS, SASEGT. The V and J ends lost 2 bases and 8 bases respectively, with 4 bases between them. Sequencing was carried out using PBMCs. The sequence derives from a woman aged 18 to 35 in good health and CMV-seronegative. The chain joins TRBV6-1 to TRBJ2-4; D remains unclear. CDR3 sequence (DNA): TGTGCCAGCAGTGAAATAGACATTCAGTACTTC. Its translation is CASSEIDIQYF.